This is a list of T cell receptor beta chains from one sample in a study of CD8 T cells in cerebrospinal fluid in Alzheimer's disease. TCRdb re-called the 10x single-cell sequencing reads and shows each CDR3 protein once, DNA omitted. With more than 1,400 distinct CDR3 sequences in the sample, the ten largest clones hold roughly a fifth. The sequencing input was cerebrospinal fluid. Receptor source: a human donor with mild cognitive impairment. Both conserved end residues are part of each CDR3. Expanded clones are given a class, and other clones once, few, many or no size at all.

J gene | clone size | V gene | CDR3 protein
TRBJ1-4 | medium-sized | TRBV29-1 | CSVEAGLTNEKLFF
TRBJ1-1 | medium-sized | TRBV7-9 | CASSSGQADRSSEAFF
TRBJ2-4 | . | TRBV12-3/TRBV12-4 | CASSFHGQGPNIQYF
TRBJ2-7 | large | TRBV28 | CASSGGTGSYEQYF
TRBJ1-5 | large | TRBV20-1 | CSARAPGVDQPQHF
TRBJ2-1 | medium-sized | TRBV7-6 | CASSRRSGSSYNEQFF
TRBJ1-4 | medium-sized | TRBV28 | CASTISKRGNEKLFF
TRBJ2-1 | medium-sized | TRBV7-2 | CASSFGGAQGNEQFF
TRBJ2-7 | medium-sized | TRBV3-1 | CASSSRDSRDEQYF
TRBJ1-6 | large | TRBV15 | CATSRDPESSYNSPLHF
TRBJ2-5 | . | TRBV6-4 | CASSAQTGPQETQYF
TRBJ1-1 | large | TRBV5-4 | CASSFELADTEAFF
TRBJ2-5 | . | TRBV19 | CASSVKETQYF
TRBJ1-6 | medium-sized | TRBV6-2/TRBV6-3 | CASSAYNSPLHF
TRBJ2-1 | . | TRBV6-1 | CASSSGTSDYNEQFF
TRBJ2-7 | medium-sized | TRBV5-6 | CASREWLARESYEQYF
TRBJ2-4 | large | TRBV20-1 | CSASDGQSLAKNIQYF
TRBJ2-2 | . | TRBV4-2 | CASSQPDRNTGELFF
TRBJ2-3 | medium-sized | TRBV20-1 | CSARAGGFTDTQYF
TRBJ1-1 | . | TRBV25-1 | CASSYGQGSTEAFF
TRBJ2-1 | medium-sized | TRBV12-5 | CASGGTHNEQFF
TRBJ2-6 | large | TRBV3-1 | CASSPTGSGANVLTF
TRBJ2-2 | medium-sized | TRBV5-1 | CASSQAGMNTGELFF
TRBJ1-1 | . | TRBV5-1 | CASSGMGVSANTEAFF
TRBJ1-1 | large | TRBV6-2/TRBV6-3 | CASSRLQNTEAFF
TRBJ1-1 | . | TRBV2 | CASTGGMGTEAFF
TRBJ1-3 | . | TRBV7-8 | CASSAGQGSLSGNTIYF
TRBJ1-2 | . | TRBV20-1 | CSARDVPGRQGYGYTF
TRBJ2-1 | . | TRBV7-9 | CASSLSSATEQFF
TRBJ2-3 | . | TRBV30 | CAWSADTTDTQYF
TRBJ1-1 | . | TRBV28 | CASNMGQGVARAFF
TRBJ1-4 | . | TRBV24-1 | CATSDLRQFGGEKLFF
TRBJ2-7 | medium-sized | TRBV11-1 | CASSWGLAGSSYEQYF
TRBJ1-5 | medium-sized | TRBV19 | CASSTRTVNQPQHF
TRBJ1-4 | medium-sized | TRBV7-8 | CASSNRPNEKLFF
TRBJ1-3 | . | TRBV6-6 | CASSLDRTGNTIYF
TRBJ2-2 | medium-sized | TRBV7-9 | CASSFPNTGELFF
TRBJ2-6 | . | TRBV27 | CASSLGTSGRTANVLTF
TRBJ1-2 | . | TRBV19 | CASFDEGVSNGYTF
TRBJ2-7 | . | TRBV19 | CASSTGSYEQYF
TRBJ1-5 | . | TRBV15 | CATSRHTLPQHF
TRBJ1-2 | medium-sized | TRBV3-1 | CASSRPGQGVYGYTF
TRBJ1-2 | . | TRBV2 | CASSAAGGSNYGYTF
TRBJ2-2 | medium-sized | TRBV24-1 | CATGQQGNTGELFF
TRBJ2-1 | . | TRBV7-8 | CASSLELAGGNEQFF
TRBJ2-1 | medium-sized | TRBV28 | CASSGQGISYNEQFF
TRBJ2-1 | . | TRBV2 | CASTGEVNEQFF
TRBJ1-1 | medium-sized | TRBV20-1 | CSARDATAGVGTEAFF
TRBJ1-1 | medium-sized | TRBV12-3/TRBV12-4 | CASSGPVNTEAFF
TRBJ2-7 | medium-sized | TRBV6-5 | CASRNLGTPDEQYF
TRBJ2-7 | medium-sized | TRBV20-1 | CSASRGDSYEQYF